One TCR beta chain is described in this entry. Its antigen is still unknown. Base-call qualities are not available, and no considerably larger clone is one nucleotide away. CDR1 and CDR2 are drawn from the germline V gene: KGHSH, LQKENI. There are 16 amino acids in the CDR3, from cysteine to phenylalanine inclusive. Kept here is only the CDR3 DNA, which spans 48 bases and is read in frame from base 1. V drops 5 bases and J drops 1 base, leaving 17 bases in between. The data derive from a study of OX40 agonist ivuxolimab in advanced cancers. Regarding the research as a whole: The costimulatory receptor OX40 (CD134) was targeted by ivuxolimab, a fully human IgG2 agonistic monoclonal antibody. Partial responses occurred in three dose-escalation patients, of whom one had hepatocellular carcinoma and two had cutaneous melanoma. The purpose of peripheral TCRbeta sequencing was to test whether ivuxolimab changed TCR sequence diversity and led to clonal T-cell expansion. Among the roughly 52 dose-escalation patients, 19 had hepatocellular carcinoma, 15 melanoma, 9 renal cell carcinoma and 9 head and neck cancer. The monotherapy dose-escalation portion (N of about 50 patients) of the phase I ivuxolimab trial is reported in the paper. Intravenous ivuxolimab was administered to patients every 2 weeks at six dose levels: 0.01, 0.1, 0.3, 1.5, 3 and 10 mg/kg. The dose-escalation cohort was roughly 83% male with a mean age of around 64 years, ranging from roughly 23 to 79. Prior anti-PD-1, anti-PD-L1 or anti-CTLA-4 therapy was permitted, and less than 45% of dose-escalation patients had received checkpoint inhibitors. General conclusions and limits of the study: After ivuxolimab, more expanded clones were found on average in CD8+ T cells than in CD4+ T cells. Low levels of normalized T-cell clonal expansion were also seen in some patients who did not respond. In the 0.1-3.0 mg/kg groups, partial responders had among the lowest normalized peripheral clonal expansion, particularly in CD8+ T cells. Clonal expansion of both CD4+ and CD8+ blood T cells was observed from baseline to week 6 at doses 0.1 to 3.0 mg/kg. The antigen specificity of the clonally expanded peripheral T cells was not determined.

Patients with a history of autoimmune disease or receiving systemic immunosuppression were excluded from the trial. In every dose cohort, peripheral blood was drawn for TCR sequencing at baseline, cycle 4 day 1, and cycle 7 day 1. The samples were taken from a phase I, first-in-human, multicenter, open-label dose-escalation trial of ivuxolimab. Adults with locally advanced or metastatic head and neck squamous cell, hepatocellular, melanoma or renal cell carcinoma were enrolled in the trial. Before TCR sequencing, CD4+ T cells and CD8+ T cells were sorted from peripheral blood as separate populations. Genomic DNA was isolated from the sorted cells so that the TCRbeta CDR3 region could be sequenced. The immunoSEQ Assay was used for sequencing of TCRbeta CDR3 regions. TCRdb mirrors the immuneACCESS table, restricted to in-frame sequences. Some clones are absent from its copies; in checked studies, under half trace to an unresolved V gene, and the reason for the others is unknown. Counted in this sample were 130,000 or so clones; around 93% of them appeared once. Roughly 0.15% of the sample is taken by the ten largest.

Here the chain combines TRBV18 and TRBJ1-1, with TRBD1 tentatively as D gene (6 bases match). Sample: CD4+ or CD8+ T cells sorted from blood, taken in a trial of the OX40 agonist ivuxolimab. The clonotype originates from an adult with an advanced solid tumor such as melanoma, head and neck, liver or kidney cancer. The CDR3 protein is CASSYLDRTWNTEAFF. At the DNA level, the sequence is TGTGCCAGCTCATATCTCGACAGGACCTGGAACACTGAAGCTTTCTTT.